This is a list of T cell receptor beta chains from one sample in a study of chemoradiotherapy in HPV16-positive cancers. Sequenced by immunoSEQ multiplex PCR; TCRdb stores in-frame clones only, minus some. Among under 8,000 clones, under 85% were seen once, and the ten largest hold less than 35%. The source material was tumor tissue, sampled from a patient who underwent chemoradiotherapy. These receptors all come from a human donor with HPV-associated anogenital cancer. Both conserved end residues are part of each CDR3. The D gene is left open where the match is weak. Clone size, where shown, is once, few, many, or a class for clones that have expanded.

-	TRBV9	-	TRBJ2-7	CASSVGQPDEQYF	TGTGCCAGCAGCGTAGGGCAGCCCGACGAGCAGTACTTC
-	TRBV5-4	-	TRBJ1-1	CASSLAAGVNTEAFF	TGTGCCAGCAGCTTGGCGGCAGGGGTGAACACTGAAGCTTTCTTT
-	TRBV6-5	-	TRBJ2-3	CASSSRDTDTQYF	TGTGCCAGCAGTTCCCGGGACACAGATACGCAGTATTTT
-	TRBV5-1	-	TRBJ2-2	CASSARVATPNTGELFF	TGCGCCAGCAGCGCACGCGTAGCGACCCCGAACACCGGGGAGCTGTTTTTT
-	TRBV11-2	-	TRBJ2-5	CASSAPGIQETQYF	TGTGCCAGCAGCGCCCCTGGGATCCAAGAGACCCAGTACTTC
few	TRBV7-9	TRBD1	TRBJ1-1	CASSFRQGVTEAFF	TGTGCCAGCAGCTTCCGACAGGGGGTCACTGAAGCTTTCTTT
-	TRBV27	-	TRBJ2-7	CASSSSHGRASYEQYF	TGTGCCAGCAGTTCATCACATGGAAGGGCCTCCTACGAGCAGTACTTC
-	TRBV19	-	TRBJ2-5	CASSGSRGYETQYF	TGTGCCAGTAGTGGTAGTAGAGGCTATGAGACCCAGTACTTC
-	TRBV7-3	-	TRBJ2-2	CASSLSGGRLAGELFF	TGTGCCAGCAGCTTAAGTGGGGGGCGGCTCGCCGGGGAGCTGTTTTTT
-	TRBV10-3	-	TRBJ1-4	CAISKNREKLFF	TGTGCCATCAGTAAGAACCGGGAAAAACTGTTTTTT
-	TRBV7-9	-	TRBJ2-7	CASSVVGGYSYEQYF	TGTGCCAGCAGCGTAGTTGGCGGGTATTCCTACGAGCAGTACTTC
-	TRBV27	TRBD2	TRBJ2-5	CASSWGGQETQYF	TGTGCCAGCAGTTGGGGGGGCCAAGAGACCCAGTACTTC
-	TRBV6-1	TRBD2	TRBJ2-1	CASTSSGMEQFF	TGTGCCAGCACCTCTAGCGGGATGGAGCAGTTCTTC
-	TRBV4-2	TRBD2	TRBJ2-1	CASSQVGTSVHNEQFF	TGTGCCAGCAGCCAAGTCGGGACTAGCGTCCACAATGAGCAGTTCTTC
-	TRBV4-1	TRBD2	TRBJ2-1	CASSQDFREGSYNEQFF	TGCGCCAGCAGCCAAGATTTCCGGGAGGGGTCCTACAATGAGCAGTTCTTC
-	TRBV7-9	-	TRBJ2-7	CASSLVGGAYEQYF	TGTGCCAGCAGCTTAGTTGGCGGAGCCTACGAGCAGTACTTC
large	TRBV9	TRBD2	TRBJ2-7	CASSPSGRAAYEQYF	TGTGCCAGCAGCCCCAGCGGGAGGGCCGCCTACGAGCAGTACTTC
-	TRBV6-5	-	TRBJ1-1	CASSYNEWREAFF	TGTGCCAGCAGTTACAACGAGTGGAGGGAAGCTTTCTTT
few	TRBV7-6	-	TRBJ2-7	CASSWDVSKHYEQYF	TGTGCCAGCAGCTGGGACGTCTCTAAGCACTACGAGCAGTACTTC
-	TRBV30	TRBD1	TRBJ2-7	CAWMGQNSYEQYF	TGTGCCTGGATGGGACAGAACTCCTACGAGCAGTACTTC
few	TRBV5-1	TRBD1	TRBJ1-1	CASSLGDRVNTEAFF	TGCGCCAGCAGCCTGGGGGACAGGGTGAACACTGAAGCTTTCTTT
-	TRBV30	-	TRBJ2-6	CAWTRQNSGANVLTF	TGTGCCTGGACTAGACAAAACTCTGGGGCCAACGTCCTGACTTTC
-	TRBV27	TRBD2	TRBJ2-7	CASSHKGAGPSIYEQYF	TGTGCCAGCAGTCACAAGGGAGCGGGACCGTCCATCTACGAGCAGTACTTC
-	TRBV6-6	TRBD2	TRBJ2-1	CASSQGLAGANEQFF	TGTGCCAGCAGTCAGGGACTAGCGGGAGCTAATGAGCAGTTCTTC
-	TRBV14	-	TRBJ1-3	CASSPRAGRGNTIYF	TGTGCCAGCAGCCCCAGGGCAGGAAGAGGAAACACCATATATTTT
few	TRBV7-3	-	TRBJ2-3	CASSLGPGTDTQYF	TGTGCCAGCAGCTTGGGACCCGGCACAGATACGCAGTATTTT
-	TRBV21-1	-	TRBJ2-1	CASSLGGGDYNEQFF	TGTGCCAGCAGCCTTGGGGGAGGGGACTACAATGAGCAGTTCTTC
-	TRBV5-1	-	TRBJ1-6	CASSRRTDNSPLHF	TGCGCCAGCAGCAGACGAACAGATAATTCACCCCTCCACTTT
once	TRBV7-6	-	TRBJ2-7	CASSPGGTVIYEQYF	TGTGCCAGCAGCCCTGGGGGGACAGTCATCTACGAGCAGTACTTC
-	TRBV9	TRBD2	TRBJ2-7	CASSGGGLAGVEQYF	TGTGCCAGCAGCGGGGGGGGACTAGCGGGAGTTGAGCAGTACTTC
few	TRBV9	-	TRBJ2-2	CASSVGGSNTGELFF	TGTGCCAGCAGCGTAGGGGGATCGAACACCGGGGAGCTGTTTTTT
few	TRBV7-8	-	TRBJ2-1	CASSPLIVAYNEQFF	TGTGCCAGCAGCCCCCTTATCGTGGCCTACAATGAGCAGTTCTTC
once	TRBV29-1	-	TRBJ2-5	CSVAGTIQETQYF	TGCAGCGTAGCCGGGACCATCCAAGAGACCCAGTACTTC
-	TRBV6-1	TRBD2	TRBJ2-1	CASSATSGDNNEQFF	TGTGCCAGCAGCGCGACTAGCGGGGACAACAATGAGCAGTTCTTC
-	TRBV7-2	-	TRBJ1-2	CATNVGGNYGYTF	TGTGCCACGAACGTTGGGGGGAACTATGGCTACACCTTC
-	TRBV11-2	TRBD1	TRBJ1-4	CASSRRTGGRATNEKLFF	TGTGCCAGCAGCCGTCGGACAGGGGGCAGGGCAACTAATGAAAAACTGTTTTTT
-	TRBV10-1	TRBD2	TRBJ2-1	CASSEAGRDEQFF	TGCGCCAGCAGTGAAGCGGGGAGGGATGAGCAGTTCTTC
-	TRBV7-8	TRBD1	TRBJ2-7	CASSLEVRGPTYEQYF	TGTGCCAGCAGCTTAGAGGTCAGGGGGCCAACCTACGAGCAGTACTTC
-	TRBV6-5	TRBD2	TRBJ2-1	CASKGLAGVNEQFF	TGTGCCAGCAAGGGACTAGCGGGAGTAAATGAGCAGTTCTTC
-	TRBV5-1	-	TRBJ2-2	CASSLDRSNTGELFF	TGCGCCAGCAGCTTGGACAGGAGTAACACCGGGGAGCTGTTTTTT
once	TRBV4-1	TRBD2	TRBJ2-5	CASSHPGLAGGPARETQYF	TGCGCCAGCAGCCATCCTGGACTAGCGGGAGGGCCGGCTCGAGAGACCCAGTACTTC
few	TRBV29-1	-	TRBJ1-1	CSVRDTSMNTEAFF	TGCAGCGTGAGGGACACCTCGATGAACACTGAAGCTTTCTTT
-	TRBV10-2	-	TRBJ1-1	CASSESGFGKAFF	TGCGCCAGCAGTGAGTCGGGGTTCGGGAAAGCTTTCTTT
-	TRBV7-8	TRBD1	TRBJ2-2	CASSLGTGTAGELFF	TGTGCCAGCAGCTTAGGGACAGGGACGGCCGGGGAGCTGTTTTTT
-	TRBV21-1	-	TRBJ1-1	CASSRRTPRGGTEAFF	TGTGCCAGCAGCAGGCGGACACCCCGTGGTGGGACTGAAGCTTTCTTT
-	TRBV7-3	-	TRBJ2-1	CASSLTGPYNEQFF	TGTGCCAGCAGCTTAACAGGGCCCTACAATGAGCAGTTCTTC
few	TRBV6-5	-	TRBJ1-2	CASSIRVNYGYTF	TGTGCCAGCAGCATCAGGGTGAACTATGGCTACACCTTC
-	TRBV10-3	-	TRBJ1-1	CAITPGGNTEAFF	TGTGCCATCACGCCCGGTGGAAACACTGAAGCTTTCTTT